These 14 T cell receptor beta chains were sequenced from one sample in a study of early T cells in non-severe SARS-CoV-2 infection. TCRdb re-called the 5' RACE reads through MiXCR, storing one row per CDR3 protein. The table has 100,000 or so distinct CDR3 sequences, approximately 15% seen once. Sequenced material: whole blood, taken at baseline. The receptors shown here come from an adult who was a healthcare worker with PCR-confirmed SARS-CoV-2 infection or an uninfected control (not recorded which).

This chain joins TRBV2 and TRBJ2-7, with TRBD2 as a possible D gene (11 bases). Germline V gene lookup returns CDR1 SNHLY and CDR2 FYNNEI. The CDR3 spans 16 residues. V was trimmed by 8 bases and J by 3 bases, leaving 23 bases between them. CDR3 protein: CASGDRGLAVSYEQYF. CDR3 DNA sequence: TGTGCCAGCGGGGACAGGGGACTAGCGGTGAGCTACGAGCAGTACTTC. Drawing the rest from reference TRBV2 and TRBJ2-7, the complete variable domain is EPEVTQTPSHQVTQMGQEVILRCVPISNHLYFYWYRQILGQKVEFLVSFYNNEISEKSEIFDDQFSVERPDGSNFTLKIRSTKLEDSAMYFCASGDRGLAVSYEQYFGPGTRLTVT.

This clonotype has just a few counts. Here the CDR3 omits its conserved ending phenylalanine or tryptophan, so a read error is the likely source. The limits of the CDR3 on the DNA are not certain, so only TCRdb's listed CDR3 is given. This chain connects TRBV14 to TRBJ2-7; no DNA check was done on the table's D call, TRBD2. Germline CDR1 and CDR2: SGHDN and FVKESK. The CDR3 region is 11 residues in length, termini included. CDR3: CASSQGLAYYL.

In its sample, this clonotype was seen a few times. The chain uses TRBV2 and TRBJ2-1; TRBD2 matches 8 bases. With V trimmed by 8 bases and J by 10 bases, 10 bases remained unmatched. The CDR3 loop spans 13 amino acids. Germline lookup yields CDR1 SNHLY and CDR2 FYNNEI. In nucleotides, the CDR3 is TGTGCCAGCGCGGGACTAGGTCGGCACGAGCAGTTCTTC. Amino acids: CASAGLGRHEQFF.

The chain couples TRBV12-3 or TRBV12-4 to TRBJ2-1; D is ambiguous. Trimming shortened V by 1 base and J by 5 bases, and 6 bases separated the two germline ends. CDR3 length: 13 residues. The CDR3 nucleotides read TGTGCCAGCAGTTTAGGGATCCACAATGAGCAGTTCTTC. Translating gives CASSLGIHNEQFF.

The sample holds a few counts of this clonotype. CDR3 sequence reads: CASRQFLNQPQHF. CDR3 DNA: TGTGCCAGCCGACAGTTTCTCAATCAGCCCCAGCATTTT. This rearrangement joins TRBV2 to TRBJ1-5; maybe TRBD1 (5 bases). The V end lost 8 bases, the J end lost 3 bases, and 11 bases lay between the germline ends. The V gene's germline CDR1 is SNHLY and CDR2 FYNNEI. The CDR3 contains 13 residues.

This clonotype was found a few times. The chain couples TRBV28 to TRBJ1-1, with 7 bases matching TRBD1. The V segment lost 6 bases and the J segment 1 base; nucleotides outside the gene matches: 5. The CDR3 is 14 amino acids. Germline CDR1 MDHEN, CDR2 SYDVKM. DNA for the CDR3: TGTGCCAGCAGACATGGGACAGCGAACACTGAAGCTTTCTTT. It translates to CASRHGTANTEAFF.

In this sample, this clonotype turned up many times. The chain couples TRBV6-1 to TRBJ1-5; D may be TRBD1 (6 bases). Germline V gene data show CDR1 as MNHNS and CDR2 as SASEGT. Trimming shortened V by 10 bases and J by 7 bases, and 23 bases separated the two germline ends. The CDR3 totals 15 residues. The CDR3 is CATLGGRPGGQPQHF. CDR3 nucleotides: TGTGCCACCCTCGGGGGGCGCCCGGGGGGACAGCCCCAGCATTTT.

The chain carries TRBV7-9 and TRBJ1-2; a weak D match, TRBD1 (6 bases). Germline CDR1 is SEHNR and CDR2 is FQNEAQ (reference sequence). V lost 4 bases, J lost 6 bases, and 18 bases lay in between. The CDR3 extends over 15 amino acids. The CDR3 loop is CASSSEFTGRDGYTF. CDR3 DNA sequence: TGTGCCAGCAGCTCCGAATTCACAGGGAGAGATGGCTACACCTTC.

This clonotype was seen more than once but under ten times. The rearrangement links TRBV3-1 to TRBJ2-7; 8 nucleotides match TRBD1. This CDR3 is built from 13 residues. Per germline, CDR1 LGHDT and CDR2 YNNKEL (reference sequence). The trim removed 5 bases at V and 5 bases at J, leaving 5 bases unmatched. In nucleotides, the CDR3 is TGTGCCAGCAGCGCGACAGGGGTACACGAGCAGTACTTC. This sequence encodes CASSATGVHEQYF.

This clonotype was observed a few times. The chain uses TRBV15 and TRBJ2-7, with 9 bases that match TRBD2. Germline V gene lookup returns CDR1 LNHNV and CDR2 YYDKDF (reference sequence). Trimming at V came to 5 bases and at J to 5 bases, leaving 7 bases not matched to a gene. The CDR3 runs to 14 residues. The CDR3 DNA reads as TGTGCCACCAGCCCGCGGCGGGAGGGTAACGAGCAGTACTTC. Translation gives CATSPRREGNEQYF.

Note on this clonotype: The junction departs from germline at one end; a sequencing error may be responsible. This chain uses TRBV23-1 with TRBJ2-1; TRBD2 matches at 12 bases. TRBV23-1 is assigned to the ORF class and has an uncertain function. The CDR3 runs to 15 residues. The DNA of the CDR3 is TGCGCCAGCGGGCGACTAGCGGGAGTTCATAATGAGCAGCTCTTC. Translation: CASGRLAGVHNEQLF.

V gene TRBV7-2 combines with J gene TRBJ2-3; TRBD1 aligns across 9 bases. Germline V gene data show CDR1 as SGHTA and CDR2 as FQGNSA. This CDR3 comprises 17 residues. The V and J ends lost 4 bases and 3 bases, in that order; junction bases with no gene match: 11. CDR3 bases: TGTGCCAGCAGCTCTCCGGCCGGGACAGGGAGAACAGATACGCAGTATTTT. This sequence encodes CASSSPAGTGRTDTQYF.

Concerning this clonotype itself: The junction departs from the called germline gene at one end, perhaps through a read error. The V and J genes are TRBV12-3 or TRBV12-4 and TRBJ2-2; no firm D call. This CDR3 contains 11 residues. The CDR3 protein is CASSFPGELFF. The DNA for the CDR3 is TGCGCCAGCAGCTTCCCCGGGGAGCTGTTTTTT.

The chain couples TRBV4-1 to TRBJ1-4; a possible D gene is TRBD1 (6 bases). The germline CDR1 and CDR2 sequences are MGHRA and YSYEKL. V gave up 0 bases and J gave up 4 bases, with 9 bases separating them. This CDR3 is 15 amino acids long. The CDR3 DNA follows: TGCGCCAGCAGCCAAGACGGACAGTATAATGAAAAACTGTTTTTT. This translates into CASSQDGQYNEKLFF.